The T cell receptor (beta chain) under discussion was sequenced for a study of OX40 agonist ivuxolimab in advanced cancers. With regard to the full study: Ivuxolimab was an agonistic, fully human IgG2 monoclonal antibody directed against OX40 (CD134), a costimulatory receptor. The point of sequencing TCRbeta in the periphery was to test whether ivuxolimab changed TCR sequence diversity and drove clonal T-cell expansion. The paper covers the monotherapy dose-escalation part of the phase I ivuxolimab trial, which included N ≈ 52 patients. Of the approximately 50 patients in dose escalation, about 20 had hepatocellular carcinoma, about 15 had melanoma, 9 had renal cell carcinoma and 9 had head and neck cancer. Partial responses were achieved by three dose-escalation patients, of whom one had hepatocellular carcinoma and two had cutaneous melanoma. Intravenous ivuxolimab was administered to patients every 2 weeks at six dose levels: 0.01, 0.1, 0.3, 1.5, 3 and 10 mg/kg. Patients were allowed to have had prior anti-PD-1, anti-PD-L1 or anti-CTLA-4 therapy, and approximately 40% of the dose-escalation patients had been treated with checkpoint inhibitors. In the dose-escalation cohort, 70% to 90% of patients were male, and the mean age was roughly 60 years with a range of roughly 23 to 79. Overall study outcomes, separate from this receptor: In partial responders in the 0.1-3.0 mg/kg groups, normalized peripheral clonal expansion was found to be among the lowest, especially among CD8+ T cells. Low levels of normalized T-cell clonal expansion were also seen in some patients who did not respond. At doses of 0.1 to 3.0 mg/kg, clonal expansion of both CD4+ and CD8+ blood T cells was observed from baseline to week 6. After ivuxolimab, expanded clones were on average more numerous among CD8+ T cells than among CD4+ T cells. The antigen specificity of the peripheral T cells that underwent clonal expansion was not determined.

Patients with autoimmune disease history or receiving systemic immunosuppression were excluded from the trial. In every dose cohort, peripheral blood was drawn for TCR sequencing at baseline, cycle 4 day 1, and cycle 7 day 1. Samples were obtained from an open-label, multicenter, first-in-human phase I dose-escalation trial of ivuxolimab. Adults with locally advanced or metastatic melanoma, renal cell carcinoma, hepatocellular carcinoma or head and neck squamous cell carcinoma were enrolled in the trial. Before TCR sequencing, CD4+ T cells and CD8+ T cells from peripheral blood were sorted into separate populations. For sequencing of the TCRbeta CDR3 region, genomic DNA was extracted from the sorted cells. TCRbeta CDR3 regions were sequenced using the immunoSEQ Assay. TCRdb's version of the immuneACCESS table is confined to in-frame rearrangements and falls short of the full clone set. An unresolved V gene accounts for under half of the shortfall where checked; the remainder is of unknown origin. The sample table holds roughly 120,000 clones, of which roughly 90% were seen once. Of the sample, less than 0.3% is held by the ten largest clones.

The CDR3 covers 13 residues, taking in both the cysteine and the phenylalanine. Only the CDR3 region is kept as DNA, spanning 39 bases read in frame from base 1. CDR1 and CDR2 are read off the germline V gene (reference sequence) as LNHNV and YYDKDF. Between the V and J ends, shortened by 3 bases and 3 bases respectively, the junction contains 9 bases. This clone has only one observation. Its specific antigen is unknown. No much larger clonotype is one base removed from it; base qualities were not supplied. The sequencing here drew on CD4+ or CD8+ T cells sorted from blood, taken in a trial of the OX40 agonist ivuxolimab. This chain is built from TRBV15 and TRBJ2-7; the D gene could be either TRBD1 or TRBD2, each agreeing at 5 bases. The sequence derives from an adult with an advanced solid tumor such as melanoma, head and neck, liver or kidney cancer. The CDR3 region has the sequence CATSRGPIYEQYF. The DNA sequence follows: TGTGCCACCAGCAGGGGACCGATCTACGAGCAGTACTTC. Outside the CDR3, residues come from the reference TRBV15 and TRBJ2-7 proteins, so the full variable domain is: DAMVIQNPRYQVTQFGKPVTLSCSQTLNHNVMYWYQQKSSQAPKLLFHYYDKDFNNEADTPDNFQSRRPNTSFCFLDIRSPGLGDTAMYLCATSRGPIYEQYFGPGTRLTVT.